These T cell receptor beta chains were read from a single sample in a study of memory CD4+ T cells and cytomegalovirus serostatus. The assay was immunoSEQ multiplex PCR, and TCRdb's table has in-frame clones only and misses some. The sample has roughly 45,000 clones; approximately 84% are singletons. Sequenced: memory CD4+ T cells from blood. All receptors come from an adult in good health and CMV-seronegative. Both conserved end residues are part of each CDR3. Fields, in order: CDR3 protein, CDR3 DNA, D gene, J gene, clone size, V gene. The D gene is left open where the match is weak. Expanded clones are given a class, and other clones once, few, many or no size at all.

CDR3aa: CASSPRQWQGNNQPQHF
CDR3nt: TGTGCCAGTAGTCCCCGTCAATGGCAGGGGAACAATCAGCCCCAGCATTTT
d_gene: NA
j_gene: TRBJ1-5
abundance: NA
v_gene: TRBV19

CDR3aa: CASSPTQGGFGYEQYF
CDR3nt: TGTGCCAGCTCACCTACCCAGGGGGGCTTCGGCTACGAGCAGTACTTC
d_gene: NA
j_gene: TRBJ2-7
abundance: NA
v_gene: TRBV18

CDR3aa: CASSQQGQTGELFF
CDR3nt: TGTGCCAGCAGCCAACAGGGGCAAACCGGGGAGCTGTTTTTT
d_gene: TRBD1
j_gene: TRBJ2-2
abundance: few
v_gene: TRBV7-2

CDR3aa: CASRTGSEKLFF
CDR3nt: TGTGCCAGTAGGACAGGGAGTGAAAAACTGTTTTTT
d_gene: TRBD1
j_gene: TRBJ1-4
abundance: NA
v_gene: TRBV19

CDR3aa: CASSLKGPTGEQFF
CDR3nt: TGTGCCAGCAGCTTGAAGGGGCCAACCGGTGAGCAGTTCTTC
d_gene: NA
j_gene: TRBJ2-1
abundance: NA
v_gene: TRBV5-4

CDR3aa: CASSPRAETGPWMWNQPQHF
CDR3nt: TGTGCCAGCAGCCCCCGGGCGGAGACAGGACCATGGATGTGGAATCAGCCCCAGCATTTT
d_gene: NA
j_gene: TRBJ1-5
abundance: NA
v_gene: TRBV21-1

CDR3aa: CASRRGTGNTEAFF
CDR3nt: TGTGCCAGCAGACGTGGGACAGGGAACACTGAAGCTTTCTTT
d_gene: TRBD1
j_gene: TRBJ1-1
abundance: NA
v_gene: TRBV11-2

CDR3aa: CASSLGFFLGTGANVLTF
CDR3nt: TGTGCCAGCAGCTTGGGTTTCTTCCTTGGGACTGGGGCCAACGTCCTGACTTTC
d_gene: NA
j_gene: TRBJ2-6
abundance: NA
v_gene: TRBV5-5

CDR3aa: CASTRQGNTEAFF
CDR3nt: TGTGCCAGCACCAGACAGGGGAACACTGAAGCTTTCTTT
d_gene: TRBD1
j_gene: TRBJ1-1
abundance: NA
v_gene: TRBV6-5

CDR3aa: CASTGEANEKLFF
CDR3nt: TGTGCCAGCACAGGGGAAGCTAATGAAAAACTGTTTTTT
d_gene: NA
j_gene: TRBJ1-4
abundance: NA
v_gene: TRBV2

CDR3aa: CASSAPGRGPYEQYF
CDR3nt: TGTGCCAGCAGCGCACCGGGACGGGGGCCCTACGAGCAGTACTTC
d_gene: NA
j_gene: TRBJ2-7
abundance: NA
v_gene: TRBV5-6

CDR3aa: CASSLGPGVATNEKLFF
CDR3nt: TGTGCCAGCAGCTTGGGGCCAGGGGTTGCAACTAATGAAAAACTGTTTTTT
d_gene: NA
j_gene: TRBJ1-4
abundance: NA
v_gene: TRBV5-4

CDR3aa: CASSRRDSRGELFF
CDR3nt: TGTGCCAGCAGCCGACGGGACTCCAGGGGGGAGCTGTTTTTT
d_gene: NA
j_gene: TRBJ2-2
abundance: NA
v_gene: TRBV9

CDR3aa: CASLEDREAFF
CDR3nt: TGTGCCAGCCTAGAAGATCGGGAAGCTTTCTTT
d_gene: NA
j_gene: TRBJ1-1
abundance: NA
v_gene: TRBV28

CDR3aa: CASSGQGTGELFF
CDR3nt: TGTGCCAGCAGTGGACAGGGGACCGGGGAGCTGTTTTTT
d_gene: TRBD1
j_gene: TRBJ2-2
abundance: NA
v_gene: TRBV2

CDR3aa: CASSPPELLRNEQFF
CDR3nt: TGCGCCAGCAGCCCTCCTGAGCTGCTTCGAAATGAGCAGTTCTTC
d_gene: NA
j_gene: TRBJ2-1
abundance: NA
v_gene: TRBV5-1

CDR3aa: CASSLEDRVVHEQYF
CDR3nt: TGTGCCAGCAGCTTAGAGGACAGGGTGGTCCACGAGCAGTACTTC
d_gene: TRBD1
j_gene: TRBJ2-7
abundance: NA
v_gene: TRBV7-9

CDR3aa: CASNPDSGYGYTF
CDR3nt: TGCGCCAGCAATCCGGACAGTGGGTATGGCTACACCTTC
d_gene: NA
j_gene: TRBJ1-2
abundance: NA
v_gene: TRBV5-1

CDR3aa: CASSKMGLAGNTGELFF
CDR3nt: TGTGCCAGCAGCAAGATGGGACTAGCGGGGAACACCGGGGAGCTGTTTTTT
d_gene: TRBD2
j_gene: TRBJ2-2
abundance: NA
v_gene: TRBV27

CDR3aa: CASSLARKNIQYF
CDR3nt: TGTGCCAGCAGCTTGGCGAGGAAAAACATTCAGTACTTC
d_gene: NA
j_gene: TRBJ2-4
abundance: NA
v_gene: TRBV5-5

CDR3aa: CASSLAGTGTYEQYF
CDR3nt: TGCGCCAGCAGCCTAGCCGGGACAGGGACCTACGAGCAGTACTTC
d_gene: TRBD1
j_gene: TRBJ2-7
abundance: NA
v_gene: TRBV5-1

CDR3aa: CSAVTGMNTEAFF
CDR3nt: TGCAGCGCAGTGACAGGCATGAACACTGAAGCTTTCTTT
d_gene: NA
j_gene: TRBJ1-1
abundance: NA
v_gene: TRBV29-1

CDR3aa: CASSLAVGGLYGYTF
CDR3nt: TGTGCCAGCAGCTTGGCGGTAGGGGGCCTCTATGGCTACACCTTC
d_gene: TRBD1
j_gene: TRBJ1-2
abundance: NA
v_gene: TRBV5-5

CDR3aa: CASSERGRNEKLFF
CDR3nt: TGTGCCAGCAGTGAAAGGGGACGGAATGAAAAACTGTTTTTT
d_gene: NA
j_gene: TRBJ1-4
abundance: NA
v_gene: TRBV2

CDR3aa: CAWSGRQRMNSPLHF
CDR3nt: TGTGCCTGGAGTGGTAGACAAAGGATGAATTCACCCCTCCACTTT
d_gene: NA
j_gene: TRBJ1-6
abundance: NA
v_gene: TRBV30

CDR3aa: CASRPSGGGYEQYF
CDR3nt: TGTGCCAGCAGGCCCTCGGGGGGTGGCTACGAGCAGTACTTC
d_gene: TRBD2
j_gene: TRBJ2-7
abundance: NA
v_gene: TRBV6-6

CDR3aa: CASSPPVGTVPGDIQYF
CDR3nt: TGTGCCAGCAGCCCCCCCGTAGGGACAGTACCTGGGGACATTCAGTACTTC
d_gene: TRBD1
j_gene: TRBJ2-4
abundance: NA
v_gene: TRBV27

CDR3aa: CASSLTRGEAQHF
CDR3nt: TGTGCCAGCTCACTCACGAGGGGCGAGGCCCAGCATTTT
d_gene: NA
j_gene: TRBJ1-5
abundance: NA
v_gene: TRBV18

CDR3aa: CSEGASTDTQYF
CDR3nt: TGCAGCGAGGGCGCTAGCACAGATACGCAGTATTTT
d_gene: NA
j_gene: TRBJ2-3
abundance: NA
v_gene: TRBV29-1

CDR3aa: CASSFGVLSYTF
CDR3nt: TGTGCCAGCAGCTTCGGGGTTTTGAGCTACACCTTC
d_gene: NA
j_gene: TRBJ1-2
abundance: NA
v_gene: TRBV5-4

CDR3aa: CASSIAREGNSPLHF
CDR3nt: TGTGCCAGTAGTATAGCCCGGGAAGGCAATTCACCCCTCCACTTT
d_gene: NA
j_gene: TRBJ1-6
abundance: NA
v_gene: TRBV19

CDR3aa: CAGSGAATF
CDR3nt: TGTGCCGGTTCCGGGGCCGCCACCTTC
d_gene: NA
j_gene: TRBJ1-2
abundance: once
v_gene: TRBV27

CDR3aa: CASSEDSLNEQFF
CDR3nt: TGTGCCAGCAGTGAAGACTCTCTCAATGAGCAGTTCTTC
d_gene: NA
j_gene: TRBJ2-1
abundance: few
v_gene: TRBV2

CDR3aa: CASTSFDSTYISYEQYF
CDR3nt: TGTGCCAGCACCTCCTTTGACAGCACATACATCTCCTACGAGCAGTACTTC
d_gene: NA
j_gene: TRBJ2-7
abundance: once
v_gene: TRBV28

CDR3aa: CASSEYLYGSVNTEAFF
CDR3nt: TGTGCCAGCAGTGAATACCTCTATGGATCTGTGAACACTGAAGCTTTCTTT
d_gene: NA
j_gene: TRBJ1-1
abundance: few
v_gene: TRBV2

CDR3aa: CASSLGQTGAYEQYF
CDR3nt: TGTGCCAGCAGCTTGGGCCAAACGGGAGCCTACGAGCAGTACTTC
d_gene: NA
j_gene: TRBJ2-7
abundance: NA
v_gene: TRBV5-6

CDR3aa: CASRKAGVSTDTQYF
CDR3nt: TGTGCCAGCAGGAAAGCGGGGGTAAGCACAGATACGCAGTATTTT
d_gene: TRBD2
j_gene: TRBJ2-3
abundance: NA
v_gene: TRBV6-1

CDR3aa: CSGSDLGEQFF
CDR3nt: TGCAGCGGGAGTGACCTAGGTGAGCAGTTCTTC
d_gene: NA
j_gene: TRBJ2-1
abundance: NA
v_gene: TRBV29-1

CDR3aa: CATSRDGYSGANVLTF
CDR3nt: TGTGCCACCAGCAGAGACGGGTACTCTGGGGCCAACGTCCTGACTTTC
d_gene: NA
j_gene: TRBJ2-6
abundance: once
v_gene: TRBV15